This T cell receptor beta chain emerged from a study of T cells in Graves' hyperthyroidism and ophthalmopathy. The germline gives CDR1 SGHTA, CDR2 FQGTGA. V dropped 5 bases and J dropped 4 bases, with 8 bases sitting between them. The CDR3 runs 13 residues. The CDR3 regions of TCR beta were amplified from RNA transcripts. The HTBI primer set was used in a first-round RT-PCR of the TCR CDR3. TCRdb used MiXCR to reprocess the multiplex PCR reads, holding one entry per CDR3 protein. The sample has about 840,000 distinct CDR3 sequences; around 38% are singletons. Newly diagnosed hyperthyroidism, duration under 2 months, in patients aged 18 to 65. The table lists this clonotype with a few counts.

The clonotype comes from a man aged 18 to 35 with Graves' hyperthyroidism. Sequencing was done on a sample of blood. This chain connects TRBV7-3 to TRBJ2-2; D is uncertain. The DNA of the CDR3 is TGTGCCAGCAGCAAACAAGTCACCGGGGAGCTGTTTTTT. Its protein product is CASSKQVTGELFF. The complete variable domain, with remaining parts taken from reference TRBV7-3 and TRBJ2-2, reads GAGVSQTPSNKVTEKGKYVELRCDPISGHTALYWYRQSLGQGPEFLIYFQGTGAADDSGLPNDRFFAVRPEGSVSTLKIQRTERGDSAVYLCASSKQVTGELFFGEGSRLTVL.